The present T cell receptor (beta chain) was sequenced within a study of blood T cell repertoires in COVID-19. Across the study: The United States, Italy and Spain supplied acute and convalescent COVID-19 samples.

The junction had 3 bases not matched to a gene; V was cut back by 3 bases and J by 3 bases. CDR3 length: 15 residues. The V gene's germline CDR1 is PRHDT and CDR2 FYEKMQ (reference sequence). As originally analysed: Nucleated cell number was recorded as an estimate derived from reference gene primer amplification. Repertoires were generated with immunoSEQ multiplex PCR, while TCRdb's copy carries only in-frame clones and drops some. That table gives V, J and clone size, and the DNA gave D and trimming. In the table there are approximately 300,000 clones, around 90% of which are singletons. The sample was peripheral blood. The source is a woman under 40 with COVID-19, enrolled during active disease. The V and J genes are TRBV13 and TRBJ2-1, with TRBD2 matching over 9 bases. CDR3 in amino acids: CASSFGTSRYNEQFF. CDR3 DNA sequence: TGTGCCAGCAGCTTCGGGACTAGCCGCTACAATGAGCAGTTCTTC. Based on the CDR3 plus reference TRBV13 and TRBJ2-1, the full variable domain is AAGVIQSPRHLIKEKRETATLKCYPIPRHDTVYWYQQGPGQDPQFLISFYEKMQSDKGSIPDRFSAQQFSDYHSELNMSSLELGDSALYFCASSFGTSRYNEQFFGPGTRLTVL.